The present TCR beta chain was sequenced within a study of Ad26.COV2.S vaccination and SARS-CoV-2 variants. The CDR3 is 15 residues long. Germline V CDR1 and CDR2: MNHEY, SVGAGI. V lost 4 bases to trimming and J lost 7 bases; unmatched junction nucleotides: 7. This clone was detected only once. Its antigen remains unknown. The treatment was: about 20 received Ad26.COV2.S at low or high dose, single or two shots; about 5 received placebo; per-sample allocation not given. Samples were taken on day 63 after the first vaccine or placebo injection. The study used a vaccine consisting of an Ad26 vector that expressed Wuhan-strain SARS-CoV-2 spike. Study-level points and caveats: Vaccinees and placebo recipients showed similar non-spike TCR breadth.

The protocol was immunoSEQ multiplex PCR, while the TCRdb copy is restricted to in-frame clones and leaves out a portion. The profile shows about 350,000 clones, around 89% of them singletons. This TCR derives from a person aged 18 to 65 who received the Ad26.COV2.S COVID-19 vaccine or a placebo. The sample in question was peripheral blood, obtained in a trial of Ad26.COV2.S vaccine versus placebo. The chain recombines TRBV6-5 with TRBJ1-6; TRBD1 agrees at 7 bases. The CDR3 region has the DNA TGTGCCAGCAGTTCAGGGACAGACAGAAATTCACCCCTCCACTTT. This sequence encodes CASSSGTDRNSPLHF.